The next 28 T cell receptor beta chains were all read from a single sample in a study of cytomegalovirus exposure and HLA in healthy donors. Assay: immunoSEQ multiplex PCR; the TCRdb copy retains only in-frame clones and omits some. Found here are tens of thousands of clones, 94% of them singletons; the top ten hold 2.5% to 4%. Sequencing was done on a sample of PBMCs. All receptors derive from a woman under 30 in good health and CMV-seropositive.

This clone was observed once. This chain connects TRBV29-1 to TRBJ1-2; 7 bases are shared with TRBD1. The CDR3 extends over 15 amino acids. Germline-derived CDR1 and CDR2 are SQVTM and ANQGSEA. Unmatched junction bases numbered 10, after V lost 4 bases and J lost 2 bases. The CDR3 DNA follows: TGCAGCGTTGTATTGGGGGTGACAGGGAACTATGGCTACACCTTC. It codes for CSVVLGVTGNYGYTF. Variable domain in full (rest from reference TRBV29-1 and TRBJ1-2): SAVISQKPSRDICQRGTSLTIQCQVDSQVTMMFWYRQQPGQSLTLIATANQGSEATYESGFVIDKFPISRPNLTFSTLTVSNMSPEDSSIYLCSVVLGVTGNYGYTFGSGTRLTVV.

The chain joins TRBV11-1 to TRBJ1-3, with D tentatively TRBD1 (6 bases). Germline-derived CDR1 and CDR2 are SGHAT and FQDESV (reference sequence). The CDR3 runs to 15 residues. The V and J ends lost 5 bases and 2 bases respectively, with 13 bases between them. The CDR3 is CASSQQGRTGNTIYF. In DNA form, the CDR3 reads TGTGCCAGCAGCCAACAGGGCCGAACTGGAAACACCATATATTTT.

This chain joins TRBV27 and TRBJ2-5, with 9 nucleotides matching TRBD2. The CDR3 has 15 residues. After removal of 2 bases from V and 5 bases from J, the junction contained 6 bases not matched to a gene. Germline CDR1 reads MNHEY; CDR2 reads SMNVEV (reference sequence). The CDR3 nucleotides are TGTGCCAGCAGTTTACGCGGGGGGGCCCGGGAGACCCAGTACTTC. As protein: CASSLRGGARETQYF.

This rearrangement joins TRBV7-8 to TRBJ2-1; the match to TRBD2 covers 10 bases. Trimming removed 4 bases from V and 6 bases from J; junction bases left unmatched: 9. Looked up from germline, CDR1 is SGHVS and CDR2 is FQNEAQ. This CDR3 spans 16 amino acids. CDR3 sequence (DNA): TGTGCCAGCAGCTGGATTACTAGCGGGATTTCCAATGAGCAGTTCTTC. This sequence encodes CASSWITSGISNEQFF.

The chain links TRBV7-2 to TRBJ2-7, with D uncertain. The germline V gene has CDR1 SGHTA and CDR2 FQGNSA. This CDR3 has 14 amino acids. With 1 base removed from V and 1 base from J, the gap between germline ends came to 8 bases. The DNA of the CDR3 is TGTGCCAGCAGCTTAGGTCCCAGTTCCTACGAGCAGTACTTC. This gives the protein CASSLGPSSYEQYF.

The chain recombines TRBV28 with TRBJ1-1; D is possibly TRBD1 (5 bases). Per the germline V gene, CDR1 is MDHEN and CDR2 is SYDVKM. Trimming shortened V by 2 bases and J by 4 bases, and 11 bases separated the two germline ends. The CDR3 is 14 amino acids. CDR3 region: CASSLPPGGTEAFF. The CDR3 DNA reads TGTGCCAGCAGTTTACCCCCGGGGGGCACTGAAGCTTTCTTT.

The chain combines TRBV4-3 with TRBJ2-1; the match to TRBD2 covers 8 bases. CDR1 is LGHNA and CDR2 is YSLEER in the germline V gene. This CDR3 region has 16 residues. The V and J ends lost 1 base and 3 bases, in that order; junction bases with no gene match: 5. In DNA, the CDR3 is TGCGCCAGCAGCCAAGTCCCCCGGGGGGGCTACAATGAGCAGTTCTTC. Residues: CASSQVPRGGYNEQFF.

The rearrangement uses TRBV6-1 and TRBJ2-7, with 12 bases identical to TRBD2. Trimming removed 4 bases from V and 3 bases from J; junction bases left unmatched: 7. The germline gives CDR1 MNHNS, CDR2 SASEGT. This CDR3 has 16 residues. The CDR3 DNA follows: TGTGCCAGCAGTGCCCCGGGACTAGCGGGTAACTACGAGCAGTACTTC. It yields the protein CASSAPGLAGNYEQYF.

This clone occurred a few times. V is TRBV7-2 and J is TRBJ2-7; D perhaps matches TRBD1 (5 bases). CDR3 size: 14 residues. CDR1 and CDR2 (germline): SGHTA, FQGNSA. Trimming removed 5 bases from V and 0 bases from J, with 11 bases in between. CDR3 amino acids: CASSRQRYSYEQYF. The CDR3 coding sequence is TGTGCCAGCAGCCGACAGAGATACTCCTACGAGCAGTACTTC.

This clone is a singleton in its sample. The gene calls are TRBV28 and TRBJ1-4, with TRBD1 identical over 9 bases. Germline-derived CDR1 and CDR2 are MDHEN and SYDVKM. The length of the CDR3 is 19 residues. Trimming removed 6 bases from V and 0 bases from J; junction bases left unmatched: 14. CDR3 in amino acids: CASRPQTGTGQPTNEKLFF. The CDR3 DNA sequence: TGTGCCAGCAGGCCTCAGACCGGGACAGGGCAACCAACTAATGAAAAACTGTTTTTT.

This chain uses TRBV15 with TRBJ1-5, with 7 bases fitting TRBD1. Germline-derived CDR1 and CDR2 are LNHNV and YYDKDF (reference sequence). After removal of 3 bases from V and 7 bases from J, the junction contained 15 bases not matched to a gene. CDR3 length: 17 amino acids. CDR3 sequence reads: CATSSGAADRVSQPQHF. In nucleotides, the CDR3 is TGTGCCACCAGCAGTGGGGCCGCCGACAGGGTATCACAGCCCCAGCATTTT.

This clone is a singleton in its sample. V usage is TRBV7-3 and J usage is TRBJ2-3; TRBD2 agrees at 8 bases. CDR3 size: 14 residues. From germline, CDR1 is SGHTA and CDR2 FQGTGA. With V trimmed by 2 bases and J by 4 bases, 2 bases remained unmatched. CDR3 protein: CASSLAGGSDTQYF. CDR3 bases: TGTGCCAGCAGCTTAGCGGGGGGCTCAGATACGCAGTATTTT.

The rearrangement links TRBV28 to TRBJ1-2; weak D call: TRBD1 (5 bases). V dropped 5 bases and J dropped 2 bases, with 9 bases sitting between them. This CDR3 is built from 13 residues. Germline V gene lookup returns CDR1 MDHEN and CDR2 SYDVKM. CDR3 in DNA: TGTGCCAGCAGTCCAGGGATGAACTATGGCTACACCTTC. This encodes CASSPGMNYGYTF.

V usage is TRBV6-5 and J usage is TRBJ1-1, with 7 bases fitting TRBD1. J was trimmed by 5 bases and V by 0 bases; bases with no gene match: 6. CDR3 length: 15 amino acids. Germline V gene lookup returns CDR1 MNHEY and CDR2 SVGAGI. The CDR3 DNA reads as TGTGCCAGCAGTTACTCGAAAACAGGGGAAACTGAAGCTTTCTTT. Protein product: CASSYSKTGETEAFF.

The chain carries TRBV27 and TRBJ2-5, with 8 bases fitting TRBD2. The germline CDR1 and CDR2 sequences are MNHEY and SMNVEV (reference sequence). CDR3 size: 14 residues. With 4 bases clipped from V and 4 bases from J, the junction kept 5 bases outside the gene matches. Written as DNA, the CDR3 is TGTGCCAGCAGTTCCCGGACTAGCATAGAGACCCAGTACTTC. Its translation: CASSSRTSIETQYF.

The V and J genes are TRBV7-9 and TRBJ1-5; D not resolved. CDR1 is SEHNR, CDR2 FQNEAQ, per germline (reference sequence). The CDR3 extends over 13 amino acids. Trimming took off 4 bases at V and 0 bases at J, with 4 bases between the two ends. CDR3 nucleotides: TGTGCCAGCAGCTCAAATAGCAATCAGCCCCAGCATTTT. Translating gives CASSSNSNQPQHF.

The table lists this clone with a few counts. The V gene is TRBV5-6, the J gene TRBJ2-7, with a weak D call TRBD2 (5 bases). There are 14 residues in the CDR3. V gave up 3 bases and J gave up 3 bases, with 13 bases separating them. The germline V gene has CDR1 SGHDT and CDR2 YYEEEE. The CDR3 DNA is TGTGCCAGCAGCTCTCATAATGGGAGCTACGAGCAGTACTTC. The encoded protein is CASSSHNGSYEQYF.

This rearrangement joins TRBV5-1 to TRBJ1-2, with 9 bases identical to TRBD1. This CDR3 is built from 15 residues. Trimming cost V 4 bases and J 6 bases; bases outside gene matches: 10. Per germline, CDR1 SGHRS and CDR2 YFSETQ. Here the CDR3 reads CASSERTGGANGYTF. DNA of the CDR3: TGCGCCAGCAGCGAACGTACAGGGGGCGCGAATGGCTACACCTTC.

The chain is built from TRBV19 and TRBJ1-4; possible D gene TRBD1, 6 bases. V lost 1 base, J lost 8 bases, and 11 bases lay in between. The length of the CDR3 is 14 residues. In germline, CDR1 is LNHDA, CDR2 SQIVND (reference sequence). The CDR3 nucleotides are TGTGCCAGTAGTATAGGCCCGACAGGCGAAAAACTGTTTTTT. As protein: CASSIGPTGEKLFF.

The chain carries TRBV2 and TRBJ2-3, with 10 nucleotides matching TRBD2. CDR3 size: 15 residues. Losses at the gene ends were 3 bases for V and 1 base for J; bases not matched to a gene: 1. Germline V gene data show CDR1 as SNHLY and CDR2 as FYNNEI. In DNA, the CDR3 is TGTGCCAGCAGTGATGGACTAGCGGGCACAGATACGCAGTATTTT. Its protein product is CASSDGLAGTDTQYF.

The chain carries TRBV15 and TRBJ2-7, with 12 nucleotides matching TRBD2. Germline values: CDR1 LNHNV, CDR2 YYDKDF (reference sequence). Trimming took 8 bases from V and 4 from J; bases not matched to a gene: 6. The CDR3 runs 14 residues. The CDR3, as DNA: TGTGCCACCGCCTGGACTAGCGGGGTTTACGAGCAGTACTTC. It is translated as CATAWTSGVYEQYF.

The genes are TRBV4-1 and TRBJ2-5, with 8 nucleotides matching TRBD1. CDR3 length: 16 residues. After removal of 4 bases from V and 2 bases from J, the junction contained 9 bases not matched to a gene. Germline V gene data show CDR1 as MGHRA and CDR2 as YSYEKL. CDR3 nucleotide sequence: TGCGCCAGCAGCCCCAGGGGGCAGGGTGGTCAAGAGACCCAGTACTTC. Translating gives CASSPRGQGGQETQYF.

The chain recombines TRBV13 with TRBJ2-7; 7 bases agree with TRBD2. The germline gives CDR1 PRHDT, CDR2 FYEKMQ (reference sequence). The CDR3 contains 18 residues. V lost 5 bases, J lost 4 bases, and 20 bases stayed unmatched. The CDR3 loop reads CASSREDKRGPLIYEQYF. As DNA, the CDR3 is TGTGCCAGCAGCCGGGAGGACAAGCGGGGACCACTAATTTACGAGCAGTACTTC.

The V gene is TRBV6-1, the J gene TRBJ2-7; possible D gene TRBD1, 5 bases. Germline CDR1 and CDR2: MNHNS and SASEGT. CDR3 length: 12 amino acids. Trimming left V 5 bases short and J 2 bases short, with 7 bases between. CDR3 amino acids: CASSQTAYEQYF. DNA for the CDR3: TGTGCCAGCAGTCAGACAGCCTACGAGCAGTACTTC.

The chain combines TRBV5-4 with TRBJ1-1, with D possibly matching TRBD1 (5 bases). The germline CDR1 and CDR2 sequences are SGHNT and YYREEE (reference sequence). CDR3 length: 14 amino acids. The ends were cut back, 0 bases at V and 1 base at J, with 7 bases in the middle. The CDR3: CASSLAGGNTEAFF. The CDR3 coding sequence is TGTGCCAGCAGCTTGGCCGGGGGGAACACTGAAGCTTTCTTT.

The V and J genes are TRBV27 and TRBJ1-1; possible D gene TRBD1, 6 bases. V dropped 5 bases and J dropped 2 bases, with 9 bases sitting between them. CDR3 length equals 13 residues. CDR1 is MNHEY and CDR2 is SMNVEV in the germline V gene (reference sequence). CDR3 in amino acids: CASSGTTNTEAFF. Written as DNA, the CDR3 is TGTGCCAGCAGTGGGACAACTAACACTGAAGCTTTCTTT.

The chain couples TRBV11-2 to TRBJ1-4; D is possibly TRBD1 (5 bases). Germline V gene sequence: CDR1 SGHAT, CDR2 FQNNGV. There are 13 residues in the CDR3. Deletions cut 3 bases from V and 8 bases from J, with 10 bases between. CDR3 DNA: TGTGCCAGCAGCTTTTCAGGGTACGAAAAACTGTTTTTT. Translated: CASSFSGYEKLFF.

On this clone: This specimen includes other DNA sequences encoding the same CDR3. The CDR3 DNA reads TGTGCCAGCAGCTTAGCTGGGGCAGAGACCCAGTACTTC. Protein: CASSLAGAETQYF. The rearrangement links TRBV11-2 to TRBJ2-5; perhaps TRBD1 as D (5 bases). The CDR3 spans 13 residues. The germline V gene has CDR1 SGHAT and CDR2 FQNNGV. The V and J ends lost 1 base and 4 bases respectively, with 7 bases between them.